These 5 T cell receptor beta chains were all obtained from the same sample, sequenced in a study of blood T cell repertoires in COVID-19. TCRdb keeps only in-frame clones here, not all; method: immunoSEQ multiplex PCR. The top ten hold 25% to 35% of the sample, which has about 120,000 clones, 85% to 90% seen once. The sequenced sample consisted of peripheral blood. These receptors were collected from a man between 65 and 80 years old with active or convalescent COVID-19.

V gene TRBV5-5 combines with J gene TRBJ2-2, with D perhaps matching TRBD1 (6 bases). The CDR3 spans 17 residues. Germline V CDR1 and CDR2: SGHKS, YYEKEE (reference sequence). The germline V and J ends were trimmed by 2 bases and 1 base, with 15 bases remaining between them. CDR3: CASSFPPTGQNTGELFF. CDR3 DNA: TGTGCCAGCAGCTTCCCCCCGACAGGCCAGAACACCGGGGAGCTGTTTTTT.

This clone appeared a single time. This rearrangement joins TRBV28 to TRBJ2-1, with D possibly being TRBD1 (6 bases). This CDR3 region has 15 residues. V shed 5 bases and J shed 6 bases, with 17 bases lying between them. The germline gives CDR1 MDHEN, CDR2 SYDVKM. The CDR3 region is CASSPGHGGPNEQFF. The CDR3 DNA reads TGTGCCAGCAGTCCGGGACACGGAGGCCCCAATGAGCAGTTCTTC.

The CDR3 spells CAWSISGQGYDGELFF. In nucleotides, the CDR3 is TGTGCCTGGAGTATCTCGGGACAGGGGTATGACGGGGAGCTGTTTTTT. The chain has TRBV30 and TRBJ2-2; 10 bases align to TRBD1. Germline V gives CDR1 GTSNPN, CDR2 SVGIG (reference sequence). The CDR3 loop spans 16 amino acids. Unmatched junction bases numbered 10, after V lost 2 bases and J lost 7 bases.

The rearrangement joins TRBV28 to TRBJ1-2; 8 bases align to TRBD1. The ends lost 4 bases at V and 2 bases at J; junction bases unmatched: 9. This CDR3 comprises 16 residues. Germline CDR1 is MDHEN and CDR2 is SYDVKM. Here the CDR3 DNA reads TGTGCCAGCAGTTCATCAGGACAGGGAGGGAACTATGGCTACACCTTC. It yields the protein CASSSSGQGGNYGYTF.

This clone was seen once. The V gene is TRBV5-1, the J gene TRBJ2-3, with a weak D call TRBD2 (5 bases). The germline V gene has CDR1 SGHRS and CDR2 YFSETQ. The CDR3 has 15 amino acids. Deletions cut 1 base from V and 2 bases from J, with 11 bases between. CDR3 amino acids: CASSLIGENTDTQYF. CDR3 nucleotides: TGCGCCAGCAGCTTGATCGGGGAGAACACAGATACGCAGTATTTT.